This T cell receptor beta chain was found in a study of cytomegalovirus exposure and HLA in healthy donors. Whole-study findings and limits: A later analysis found common viral pathogens apparently linked to several of the most significant clusters.

Concerning this clone: Its antigen is as yet unknown.

CDR1 is SEHNR and CDR2 is FQNEAQ in the germline V gene (reference sequence). The CDR3 has 15 amino acids. V was clipped by 7 bases and J by 3 bases; unmatched bases: 7. PCR primers comprised 60 Vbeta and 13 Jbeta primers. Assay used: immunoSEQ multiplex PCR; TCRdb lists only in-frame clones, some missing. This table holds over 50,000 clones, about 80% found once. Specimen: PBMCs. This chain links TRBV7-9 with TRBJ2-3; 10 bases agree with TRBD2. The sequence came from a man aged 35-49 years in good health and CMV-seronegative. This CDR3 reads CASNRGLAVTDTQYF. The CDR3 DNA follows: TGTGCCAGCAACCGAGGACTAGCGGTTACAGATACGCAGTATTTT.